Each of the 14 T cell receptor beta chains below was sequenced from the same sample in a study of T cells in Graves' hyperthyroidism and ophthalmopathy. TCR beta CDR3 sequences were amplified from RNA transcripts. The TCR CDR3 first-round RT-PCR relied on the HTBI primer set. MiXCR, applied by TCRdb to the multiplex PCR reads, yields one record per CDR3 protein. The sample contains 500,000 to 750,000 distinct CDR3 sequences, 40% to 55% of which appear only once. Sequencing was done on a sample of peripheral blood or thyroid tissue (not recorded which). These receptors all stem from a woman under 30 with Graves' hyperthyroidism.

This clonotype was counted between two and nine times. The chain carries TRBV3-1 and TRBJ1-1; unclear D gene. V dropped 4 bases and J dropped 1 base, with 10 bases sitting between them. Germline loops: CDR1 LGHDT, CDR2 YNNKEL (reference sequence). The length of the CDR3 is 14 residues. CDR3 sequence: CASSPNAENTEAFF. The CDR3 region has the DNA TGTGCCAGCAGCCCTAACGCAGAGAACACTGAAGCTTTCTTT.

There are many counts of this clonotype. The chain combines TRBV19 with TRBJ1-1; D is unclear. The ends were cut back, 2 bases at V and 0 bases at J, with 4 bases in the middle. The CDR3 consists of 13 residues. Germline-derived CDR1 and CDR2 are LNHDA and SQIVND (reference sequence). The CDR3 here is CASSIFVNTEAFF. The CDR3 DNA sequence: TGTGCCAGTAGTATATTTGTGAACACTGAAGCTTTCTTT. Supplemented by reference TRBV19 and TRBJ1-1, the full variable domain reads DGGITQSPKYLFRKEGQNVTLSCEQNLNHDAMYWYRQDPGQGLRLIYYSQIVNDFQKGDIAEGYSVSREKKESFPLTVTSAQKNPTAFYLCASSIFVNTEAFFGQGTRLTVV.

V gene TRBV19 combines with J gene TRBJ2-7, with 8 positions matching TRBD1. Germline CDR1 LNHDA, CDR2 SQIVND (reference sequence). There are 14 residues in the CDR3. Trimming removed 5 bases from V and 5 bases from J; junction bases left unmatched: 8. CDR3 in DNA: TGTGCCAGTAGTCCGGACAGGGCTCAGGACGAGCAGTACTTC. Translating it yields CASSPDRAQDEQYF.

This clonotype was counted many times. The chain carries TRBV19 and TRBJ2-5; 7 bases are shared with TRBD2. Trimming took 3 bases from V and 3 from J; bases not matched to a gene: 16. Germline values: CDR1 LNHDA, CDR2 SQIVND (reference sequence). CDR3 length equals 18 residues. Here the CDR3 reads CASSMSFLGLAAKETQYF. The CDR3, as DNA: TGTGCCAGTAGTATGAGCTTTTTGGGGCTAGCGGCTAAAGAGACCCAGTACTTC. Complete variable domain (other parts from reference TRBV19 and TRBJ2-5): DGGITQSPKYLFRKEGQNVTLSCEQNLNHDAMYWYRQDPGQGLRLIYYSQIVNDFQKGDIAEGYSVSREKKESFPLTVTSAQKNPTAFYLCASSMSFLGLAAKETQYFGPGTRLLVL.

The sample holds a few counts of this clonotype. The CDR3 nucleotides read TGTGCCAGCAGTGAAATATCTCGGCTCTCTGGGGCCAACGTCCTGACTTTC. It translates to CASSEISRLSGANVLTF. This chain uses TRBV6-2 or TRBV6-3 with TRBJ2-6; D remains unclear. CDR3 size: 17 residues. V gave up 5 bases and J gave up 0 bases, with 14 bases separating them. The germline V gene encodes CDR1 MNHEY and CDR2 SVGEGT.

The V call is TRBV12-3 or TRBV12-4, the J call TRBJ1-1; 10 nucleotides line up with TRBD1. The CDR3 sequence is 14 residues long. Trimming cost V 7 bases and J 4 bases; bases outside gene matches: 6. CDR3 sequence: CASTKGQGTTEAFF. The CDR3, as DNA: TGTGCCAGCACCAAGGGACAGGGGACCACTGAAGCTTTCTTT.

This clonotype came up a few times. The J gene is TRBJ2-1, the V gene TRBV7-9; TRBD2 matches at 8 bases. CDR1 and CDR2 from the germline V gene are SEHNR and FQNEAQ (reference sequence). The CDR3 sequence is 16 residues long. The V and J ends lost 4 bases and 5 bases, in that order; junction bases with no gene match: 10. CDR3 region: CASSSRRAGVNNEQFF. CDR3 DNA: TGTGCCAGCAGCTCGCGGAGAGCGGGAGTGAACAATGAGCAGTTCTTC.

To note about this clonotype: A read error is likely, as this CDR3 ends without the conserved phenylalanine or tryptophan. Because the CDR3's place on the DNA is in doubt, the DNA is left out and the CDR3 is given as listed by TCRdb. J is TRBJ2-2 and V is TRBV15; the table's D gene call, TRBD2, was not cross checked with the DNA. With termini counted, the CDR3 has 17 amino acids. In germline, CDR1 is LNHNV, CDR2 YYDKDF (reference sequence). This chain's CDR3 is CATSPDHSGRGHRGAVV.

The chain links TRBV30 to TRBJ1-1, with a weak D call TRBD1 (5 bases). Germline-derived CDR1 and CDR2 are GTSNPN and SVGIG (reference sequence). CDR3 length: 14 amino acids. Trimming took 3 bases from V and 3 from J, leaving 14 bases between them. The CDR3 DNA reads TGTGCCTGGAGCTGGGGCAGGGCGGACACTGAAGCTTTCTTT. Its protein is CAWSWGRADTEAFF.

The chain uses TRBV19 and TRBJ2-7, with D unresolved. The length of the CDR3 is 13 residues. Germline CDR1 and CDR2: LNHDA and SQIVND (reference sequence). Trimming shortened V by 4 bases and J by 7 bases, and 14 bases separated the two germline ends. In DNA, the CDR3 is TGTGCCAGTAGTACTGACCAGTGGGATGAGCAGTACTTC. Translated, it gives CASSTDQWDEQYF.

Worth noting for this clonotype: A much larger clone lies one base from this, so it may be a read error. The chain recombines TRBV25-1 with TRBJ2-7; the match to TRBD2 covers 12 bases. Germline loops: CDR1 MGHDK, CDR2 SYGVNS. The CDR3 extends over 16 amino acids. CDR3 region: CAGSAPTSGSPYEQYF. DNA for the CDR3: TGTGCCGGCAGTGCTCCGACTAGCGGGAGTCCCTACGAGCAGTACTTC.

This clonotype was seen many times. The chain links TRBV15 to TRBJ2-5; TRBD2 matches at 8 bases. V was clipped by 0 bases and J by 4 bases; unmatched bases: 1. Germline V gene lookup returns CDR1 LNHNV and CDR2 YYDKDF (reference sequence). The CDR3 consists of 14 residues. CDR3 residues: CATSRDRGGETQYF. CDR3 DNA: TGTGCCACCAGCAGAGATCGGGGGGGAGAGACCCAGTACTTC.

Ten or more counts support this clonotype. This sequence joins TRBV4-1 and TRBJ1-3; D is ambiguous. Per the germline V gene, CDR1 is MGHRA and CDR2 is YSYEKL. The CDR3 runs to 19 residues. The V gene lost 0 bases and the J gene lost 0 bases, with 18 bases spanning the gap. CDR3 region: CASSQEVFRRTISGNTIYF. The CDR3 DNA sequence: TGCGCCAGCAGCCAAGAGGTATTCAGGAGGACCATCTCTGGAAACACCATATATTTT.

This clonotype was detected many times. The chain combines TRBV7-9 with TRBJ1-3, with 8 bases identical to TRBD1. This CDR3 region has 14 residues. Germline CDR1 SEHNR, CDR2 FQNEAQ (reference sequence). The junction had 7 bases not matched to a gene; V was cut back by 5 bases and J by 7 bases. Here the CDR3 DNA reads TGTGCCAGCAGCGCCGCAGGGGGCGGCAACACCATATATTTT. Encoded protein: CASSAAGGGNTIYF. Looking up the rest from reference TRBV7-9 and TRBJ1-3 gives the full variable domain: DTGVSQNPRHKITKRGQNVTFRCDPISEHNRLYWYRQTLGQGPEFLTYFQNEAQLEKSRLLSDRFSAERPKGSFSTLEIQRTEQGDSAMYLCASSAAGGGNTIYFGEGSWLTVV.